This is a list of T cell receptor beta chains from one sample in a study of cytomegalovirus exposure and HLA in healthy donors. Generated by immunoSEQ multiplex PCR, the TCRdb table keeps only in-frame clones and is missing some. The top ten clones hold about 0.29% of a sample with roughly 250,000 clones, about 80% of them seen once. Material for sequencing was PBMCs. Receptors were obtained from a girl aged 2-10 years in good health and CMV-seronegative. The CDR3 runs from the conserved cysteine through the conserved F or W. A D gene is named only where the DNA matches it firmly. Clone size is not always given. Where it is, it says once, few, many or a class for expanded clones.

D	length	V	size	J	DNA	CDR3
NA	16	TRBV28	once	TRBJ1-6	TGTGCCAGCAAACTGGGGACTCCTACCTGGAATTCACCCCTCCACTTT	CASKLGTPTWNSPLHF
NA	13	TRBV11-3	NA	TRBJ1-1	TGTGCCAGCCCCCGGCGGAGAAACACTGAAGCTTTCTTT	CASPRRRNTEAFF
NA	12	TRBV2	NA	TRBJ2-2	TGTGCCAGCAGTGACCCTTTCGGGGAGCTGTTTTTT	CASSDPFGELFF
NA	15	TRBV13	NA	TRBJ1-1	TGTGCCAGCAGCCCGTTTGTATGGAGGAACACTGAAGCTTTCTTT	CASSPFVWRNTEAFF
TRBD1	15	TRBV19	NA	TRBJ1-2	TGTGCCAGTAGTAGCACCTGGACAGGAATCTATGGCTACACCTTC	CASSSTWTGIYGYTF
NA	17	TRBV4-1	NA	TRBJ1-5	TGCGCCAGCAGCCAAGTCTTGACACTTTATAGCAATCAGCCCCAGCATTTT	CASSQVLTLYSNQPQHF
NA	14	TRBV19	NA	TRBJ2-7	TGTGCCAGTAGTATCTGGGACAACTCCTACGAGCAGTACTTC	CASSIWDNSYEQYF
TRBD1	16	TRBV10-3	NA	TRBJ2-1	TGTGCCATCAGTGAACGAACAGGGGACTCCTACAATGAGCAGTTCTTC	CAISERTGDSYNEQFF
NA	12	TRBV12-5	NA	TRBJ2-5	TGTGCTAGTGGCCCACGGGAAGAGACCCAGTACTTC	CASGPREETQYF
TRBD1	14	TRBV5-4	NA	TRBJ2-5	TGTGCCAGCAGCTCCTTAGGGGGCGGAGAGACCCAGTACTTC	CASSSLGGGETQYF
TRBD1	14	TRBV19	NA	TRBJ2-4	TGTGCCAGTAGTATAGACGGGACAGAGGGGGAGCGATACTTC	CASSIDGTEGERYF
TRBD1	16	TRBV10-2	NA	TRBJ1-2	TGCGCCAGCAGTGAGTCCCGGACAGGGAGTAGGTATGGCTACACCTTC	CASSESRTGSRYGYTF
NA	16	TRBV7-8	NA	TRBJ2-6	TGTGCCAGCAGCGTAACAGGAGACTCTGGGGCCAACGTCCTGACTTTC	CASSVTGDSGANVLTF
NA	13	TRBV29-1	NA	TRBJ2-5	TGCAGCGTTGTGCCGACAGGTCCCCAGACCCAGTACTTC	CSVVPTGPQTQYF
TRBD2	15	TRBV28	NA	TRBJ2-1	TGTGCCAGCAGTTTAGAAGGCGGGGGCTACAATGAGCAGTTCTTC	CASSLEGGGYNEQFF
TRBD2	16	TRBV7-8	NA	TRBJ2-2	TGTGCCAGCAGCGAACTAGCGGGGGCGGTCACCGGGGAGCTGTTTTTT	CASSELAGAVTGELFF
NA	14	TRBV5-1	NA	TRBJ2-7	TGCGCCAGCAGCTTTCGGGGAATAGGCTACGAGCAGTACTTC	CASSFRGIGYEQYF
NA	14	TRBV28	NA	TRBJ1-1	TGTGCCAGCAGTTTCGAGTGGCGGGGCTCTGAAGCTTTCTTT	CASSFEWRGSEAFF
NA	16	TRBV18	NA	TRBJ1-5	TGTGCCAGCTCACACTCCCGGGACACCCTCAATCAGCCCCAGCATTTT	CASSHSRDTLNQPQHF
NA	12	TRBV13	NA	TRBJ2-7	TGTGCCAGCAGCTTAAACGGGGGCGAGCAGTACTTC	CASSLNGGEQYF
NA	14	TRBV15	NA	TRBJ1-1	TGTGCCACCAGCAGAGGCGGGGGCGCGGCTGAAGCTTTCTTT	CATSRGGGAAEAFF
TRBD2	18	TRBV27	NA	TRBJ2-4	TGTGCCAGCAGTTCCCTCGTTAGCGGGAGTGCCGCCAAAAACATTCAGTACTTC	CASSSLVSGSAAKNIQYF
NA	12	TRBV5-6	NA	TRBJ2-1	TGTGCCAGCGATCGGGGATTCCATGAGCAGTTCTTC	CASDRGFHEQFF
NA	13	TRBV7-9	NA	TRBJ2-2	TGTGCCAGCAGCTTCGGGATGACCGGGGAGCTGTTTTTT	CASSFGMTGELFF
NA	16	TRBV7-8	NA	TRBJ1-5	TGTGCCAGCAGCTTAGCGGCCAAATATAGCAATCAGCCCCAGCATTTT	CASSLAAKYSNQPQHF
TRBD1	15	TRBV9	NA	TRBJ1-4	TGTGCCAGCAGCGTAGAAGGGGGCGCGAAGGGAAAACTGTTTTTT	CASSVEGGAKGKLFF
TRBD2	16	TRBV28	NA	TRBJ2-7	TGTGCCAGCAGTTTAGGAGCGGGAGGGTACACTACGAGGCAGTACTTC	CASSLGAGGYTTRQYF
NA	13	TRBV7-2	NA	TRBJ1-2	TGTGCCAGCACTCAGGGGCGAAGCTATGGCTACACCTTC	CASTQGRSYGYTF
NA	16	TRBV19	NA	TRBJ2-2	TGTGCCACCAGGGAGGGCGGGGGCCTAAACACCGGGGAGCTGTTTTTT	CATREGGGLNTGELFF
NA	16	TRBV5-1	NA	TRBJ1-1	TGCGCCAGCAGCTTGTATGCAGTGAGGGCGAACACTGAAGCTTTCTTT	CASSLYAVRANTEAFF
NA	13	TRBV27	NA	TRBJ1-2	TGCGCCAGCAGTTTAGTGGGCAACTATGGCTACACCTTC	CASSLVGNYGYTF
NA	15	TRBV6-6	once	TRBJ1-5	TGTGCCAGTCAGACAGCGGGATTGAACAATCAGCCCCAGCATTTT	CASQTAGLNNQPQHF
TRBD1	15	TRBV5-1	NA	TRBJ1-2	TGCGCCAGCAGCCGAACCTTGACAGGGCTAAGTGGCTACACCTTC	CASSRTLTGLSGYTF
TRBD2	15	TRBV5-6	NA	TRBJ2-7	TGTGCCAGCAGCTCAACTAGCGGGGGGGAGTACGAGCAGTACTTC	CASSSTSGGEYEQYF
NA	11	TRBV6-5	few	TRBJ1-1	TGTGCCAGCAGTTACAACAGTGAAGCTTTCTTT	CASSYNSEAFF
TRBD1	15	TRBV19	few	TRBJ1-2	TGTGCCAGTAGTCTCGGGACAGGGGGAGTGAATGGCTACACCTTC	CASSLGTGGVNGYTF
TRBD1	15	TRBV18	NA	TRBJ1-1	TGTGCCAGCTCACCACGCGAAACAGGGGGCACTGAAGCTTTCTTT	CASSPRETGGTEAFF
NA	14	TRBV11-2	NA	TRBJ1-2	TGTGCCAGCAGCCTCAAACAGGCCCGTGATGGCTACACCTTC	CASSLKQARDGYTF
NA	16	TRBV6-5	NA	TRBJ1-3	TGTGCCAGCAGTTATCATTTCGGGTTACCGGGAAACACCATATATTTT	CASSYHFGLPGNTIYF
TRBD1	19	TRBV7-8	NA	TRBJ1-1	TGTGCCAGCAGCTTAGACAGGGGGCCCAGCATCTGGCGTAGCACTGAAGCTTTCTTT	CASSLDRGPSIWRSTEAFF
NA	13	TRBV6-5	NA	TRBJ2-5	TGTGCCAGCAGTTACGGCAGGGTGGAGACCCAGTACTTC	CASSYGRVETQYF
TRBD2	14	TRBV6-6	few	TRBJ2-1	TGTGCCAGCATTGGCGGGGGAGGAATCAATGAGCAGTTCTTC	CASIGGGGINEQFF
NA	14	TRBV7-9	NA	TRBJ1-5	TGTGCCAGCAGCTTAAGTGGGGAGAATCAGCCCCAGCATTTT	CASSLSGENQPQHF
TRBD1	14	TRBV9	once	TRBJ1-1	TGTGCCAGCAGCGTAAGGGGGCTGGGCACTGAAGCTTTCTTT	CASSVRGLGTEAFF
NA	16	TRBV7-6	NA	TRBJ1-3	TGTGCCAGCAGCTTAGGACAGTCAGGATCTGGAAACACCATATATTTT	CASSLGQSGSGNTIYF
NA	14	TRBV14	NA	TRBJ1-5	TGTGCCAGCAGCCAGCAGAGACAGAGTCAGCCCCAGCATTTT	CASSQQRQSQPQHF
NA	15	TRBV28	NA	TRBJ1-5	TGTGCCAGCAGTTTATTAACCGCGGGCAATCAGCCCCAGCATTTT	CASSLLTAGNQPQHF
TRBD1	15	TRBV5-1	once	TRBJ2-5	TGCGCCAGCAGCTTGAGGGGGCGCTGGCAAGAGACCCAGTACTTC	CASSLRGRWQETQYF
TRBD1	15	TRBV27	once	TRBJ2-2	TGTGCCAGCACCGGACAGGGGGTAATAGCCGGGGAGCTGTTTTTT	CASTGQGVIAGELFF